This section outlines one T cell receptor beta chain sequence together with its context. What it binds is unknown. CD45RA+ naive and CD45RA-negative memory subsets were separated from CD4+ cells. This table comes from immunoSEQ multiplex PCR, and its TCRdb copy is limited to in-frame clones, with some not included. The sample has some 2 million clones; 95% are singletons. This record belongs to a study of shared clonotypes between healthy human individuals. The CDR3 contains 15 residues. Germline V gives CDR1 SGHRS, CDR2 YFSETQ. With 0 bases removed from V and 4 bases from J, the gap between germline ends came to 13 bases. Points from the study as a whole: Clonotypes not shared had lower generation probabilities than those common to all four donors. Shared clonotypes: about 5.3% naive CD4, around 4% naive CD8, under 2.5% memory CD4, more than 0.3% memory CD8.

The V gene is TRBV5-1, the J gene TRBJ1-1; D might be TRBD1 (6 bases). The sequence was collected from a man younger than 30 in good health. The specimen was naive CD4+ T cells sorted from blood. Subset specified: CD45RA+ positively selected. Here the CDR3 reads CASSLAGGLGTEAFF. The CDR3 DNA follows: TGCGCCAGCAGCTTGGCCGGGGGGCTTGGCACTGAAGCTTTCTTT. Based on the CDR3 plus reference TRBV5-1 and TRBJ1-1, the full variable domain is KAGVTQTPRYLIKTRGQQVTLSCSPISGHRSVSWYQQTPGQGLQFLFEYFSETQRNKGNFPGRFSGRQFSNSRSEMNVSTLELGDSALYLCASSLAGGLGTEAFFGQGTRLTVV.